The 27 T cell receptor beta chains presented below share a single source sample, sequenced in a study of vaccination and CD4 T cells after COVID-19. CD4+ T cells that had been cultured provided DNA sequenced with the Oncomine TCR Beta short-read assay. Cultured CD4+ T cells were the source of extracted genomic DNA. One entry per CDR3 protein, called by TCRdb with MiXCR from the PCR reads. The table has around 10,000 distinct CDR3 sequences, less than 35% seen once. No antigens are known for them. Treatment specified: roughly 11-day PBMC culture with coronavirus spike peptide pools or control peptides (ViraFEST assay). Collection of the unexposed donor's CD4+ T cells took place before the COVID-19 pandemic (2011-2018). Sequencing was carried out using CD4+ T cells from blood, cultured in vitro. The receptor set was obtained from a human donor in good health.

Details on this clonotype: One junction end disagrees with the germline gene, perhaps due to a read error. The chain has TRBV30 and TRBJ1-1; a weak D match, TRBD1 (5 bases). There are 13 residues in the CDR3. The V gene's germline CDR1 is GTSNPN and CDR2 SVGIG (reference sequence). The CDR3 nucleotides are TGTGCCTGGAGTGTAAACCGACAGACTGGAGCTTTCTTT. This gives the protein CAWSVNRQTGAFF.

This clonotype has just a few counts. This chain connects TRBV7-9 to TRBJ1-5; D not certain. Trimming removed 3 bases from V and 5 bases from J, with 29 bases in between. Germline CDR1 and CDR2: SEHNR and FQNEAQ (reference sequence). CDR3 length equals 20 residues. CDR3 loop: CASSFRITQLGHLRDQPQHF. As DNA, the CDR3 is TGTGCCAGCAGCTTCCGAATAACGCAGCTAGGCCACCTAAGGGATCAGCCCCAGCATTTT.

This clonotype came up a few times. CDR3 coding DNA: TGTGCCACCAGTGATGCATCCGCTGTTCAGCCCCAGCATTTT. This sequence encodes CATSDASAVQPQHF. The chain joins TRBV24-1 to TRBJ1-5; D not resolved. The CDR3 spans 14 residues. The germline V gene encodes CDR1 KGHDR and CDR2 SFDVKD. V lost 3 bases, J lost 6 bases, and 11 bases lay in between.

The CDR3 DNA reads as TGTGCCAGCAGCTTGGCATCCTACACCGGGGAGCTGTTTTTT. The encoded protein is CASSLASYTGELFF. The J gene is TRBJ2-2, the V gene TRBV7-2, with D unclear. V lost 3 bases, J lost 3 bases, and 8 bases lay in between. The CDR3 totals 14 residues. From germline, CDR1 is SGHTA and CDR2 FQGNSA.

The V and J genes are TRBV12-3 or TRBV12-4 and TRBJ1-1; D unresolved. CDR3 length: 11 residues. Trimming left V 6 bases short and J 3 bases short, with 5 bases between. The CDR3 DNA reads as TGTGCCAGCAGCCGATACACTGAAGCTTTCTTT. Its translation is CASSRYTEAFF.

This chain links TRBV10-3 with TRBJ2-1; 10 nucleotides align to TRBD2. CDR3 length equals 14 residues. V lost 6 bases and J lost 7; bases outside the gene matches: 6. CDR1 and CDR2 (germline): ENHRY, SYGVKD. The CDR3 region is CAIRSGLARNEQFF. CDR3 in DNA: TGTGCCATCAGATCGGGACTAGCGCGGAATGAGCAGTTCTTC.

This chain joins TRBV20-1 and TRBJ2-5; TRBD2 agrees at 14 bases. The ends lost 3 bases at V and 5 bases at J; junction bases unmatched: 5. The CDR3 is made up of 15 amino acids. The germline CDR1 and CDR2 sequences are DFQATT and SNEGSKA (reference sequence). The CDR3 region has the DNA TGCAGTGCTAGCCAGACTAGCGGGAGGGCCGAGACCCAGTACTTC. Its translation is CSASQTSGRAETQYF.

The rearrangement uses TRBV4-2 and TRBJ2-2, with D possibly being TRBD1 (6 bases). The CDR3 spans 16 residues. The germline V gene has CDR1 LGHNA and CDR2 YNFKEQ. Trimming removed 0 bases from V and 5 bases from J, with 13 bases in between. CDR3 bases: TGTGCCAGCAGCCAAGATCTGGCAGGGGTGACCGGGGAGCTGTTTTTT. This translates into CASSQDLAGVTGELFF.

This clonotype was observed a few times. In DNA, the CDR3 is TGTGCCAGCCGACCCGACAGTCCGGGGGGTTCACCCCTCCACTTT. Protein product: CASRPDSPGGSPLHF. The rearrangement joins TRBV28 to TRBJ1-6; TRBD1 might be the D (5 bases). CDR1 and CDR2 from the germline V gene are MDHEN and SYDVKM. This CDR3 region has 15 residues. The ends were cut back, 8 bases at V and 9 bases at J, with 20 bases in the middle.

The chain is built from TRBV6-1 and TRBJ2-1; 9 bases are a match to TRBD2. CDR1 and CDR2 (germline): MNHNS, SASEGT. CDR3 length: 15 residues. V lost 6 bases, J lost 0 bases, and 3 bases stayed unmatched. The CDR3 spells CASRHSGSSYNEQFF. In DNA, the CDR3 is TGTGCCAGCAGGCATAGCGGGAGCTCCTACAATGAGCAGTTCTTC.

The chain combines TRBV20-1 with TRBJ2-7; TRBD2 agrees at 9 bases. This CDR3 is 14 amino acids long. Trimming took 2 bases from V and 6 from J; bases not matched to a gene: 8. CDR1 and CDR2 from the germline V gene are DFQATT and SNEGSKA (reference sequence). In DNA, the CDR3 is TGCAGTGCTAGAATAGCGGGAGCTCCCTTCGAGCAGTACTTC. It translates to CSARIAGAPFEQYF.

This clonotype was found a few times. The gene calls are TRBV28 and TRBJ2-3, with 8 bases matching TRBD1. This CDR3 has 13 residues. V gave up 6 bases and J gave up 4 bases; unmatched junction bases: 3. Germline V gives CDR1 MDHEN, CDR2 SYDVKM. CDR3 region: CASRKTGADTQYF. The CDR3 region has the DNA TGTGCCAGCAGGAAGACAGGGGCAGATACGCAGTATTTT. The whole variable domain, filled in from reference TRBV28 and TRBJ2-3, reads DVKVTQSSRYLVKRTGEKVFLECVQDMDHENMFWYRQDPGLGLRLIYFSYDVKMKEKGDIPEGYSVSREKKERFSLILESASTNQTSMYLCASRKTGADTQYFGPGTRLTVL.

The sample holds a few counts of this clonotype. This sequence joins TRBV6-2 or TRBV6-3 and TRBJ2-5; D remains unclear. CDR1 is MNHEY, CDR2 SVGEGT, per germline. The CDR3 is 16 residues long. Trimming took off 4 bases at V and 5 bases at J, with 20 bases between the two ends. The CDR3 DNA sequence: TGTGCCAGCAGTTGGGAAGGATCGCGTGCGTTCGAGACCCAGTACTTC. Its translation: CASSWEGSRAFETQYF.

V is TRBV20-1 and J is TRBJ1-5; possibly TRBD1 for D (5 bases). The V end lost 3 bases, the J end lost 4 bases, and 16 bases lay between the germline ends. The CDR3 is 15 residues long. The V gene's germline CDR1 is DFQATT and CDR2 SNEGSKA (reference sequence). The chain's CDR3 is CSASLPGGLNQPQHF. The CDR3 DNA reads as TGCAGTGCTAGTCTTCCCGGGGGGTTAAATCAGCCCCAGCATTTT.

The chain recombines TRBV24-1 with TRBJ2-2; weak D call: TRBD2 (6 bases). V gave up 3 bases and J gave up 1 base, with 14 bases separating them. The CDR3 spans 17 residues. Germline V gives CDR1 KGHDR, CDR2 SFDVKD. The CDR3 DNA is TGTGCCACCAGTGATCCCCCCTCCGGGAGGAACACCGGGGAGCTGTTTTTT. Protein product: CATSDPPSGRNTGELFF.

The chain links TRBV12-3 or TRBV12-4 to TRBJ2-2; no clear D gene. V was cut by 5 bases and J by 4 bases, with 5 bases left in between. The CDR3 is 12 residues long. In DNA form, the CDR3 reads TGTGCCAGCAGTCCCCTCACCGGGGAGCTGTTTTTT. Protein product: CASSPLTGELFF.

The CDR3 loop reads CATSSKGRTGGGNTIYF. The DNA of the CDR3 is TGTGCCACCAGCTCCAAGGGGAGGACAGGGGGAGGAAACACCATATATTTT. The chain employs TRBV15 and TRBJ1-3, with 10 bases matching TRBD1. Trimming removed 5 bases from V and 4 bases from J; junction bases left unmatched: 11. Germline assignment: CDR1 LNHNV and CDR2 YYDKDF (reference sequence). The CDR3 covers 17 residues.

This clonotype was detected only a few times. The chain recombines TRBV11-2 with TRBJ2-3; possibly TRBD2 for D (6 bases). V was cut by 5 bases and J by 6 bases, with 18 bases left in between. Germline lookup yields CDR1 SGHAT and CDR2 FQNNGV. The CDR3 covers 15 residues. The CDR3 reads CASSRTGGPADTQYF. The DNA of the CDR3 is TGTGCCAGCAGCCGAACCGGAGGGCCGGCCGATACGCAGTATTTT.

V is TRBV6-1 and J is TRBJ1-5; no reliable D call. The CDR3 extends over 15 amino acids. Between the trimmed V and J ends, which lost 0 bases and 7 bases, there was a span of 13 bases. Germline V CDR1 and CDR2: MNHNS, SASEGT. CDR3 DNA: TGTGCCAGCAGTGAAGCCCAACGGGAGTACCAGCCCCAGCATTTT. Translated: CASSEAQREYQPQHF.

J is TRBJ1-5 and V is TRBV6-2 or TRBV6-3; D is possibly TRBD1 (6 bases). The CDR3 covers 18 residues. Trimming removed 5 bases at V and 2 bases at J, with 22 bases between. CDR1 is MNHEY and CDR2 is SVGEGT in the germline V gene. Here the CDR3 reads CASSTTRTQGFGNQPQHF. CDR3 in DNA: TGTGCCAGCAGTACAACCCGGACTCAGGGGTTCGGCAATCAGCCCCAGCATTTT.

This chain connects TRBV7-2 to TRBJ2-2; 9 bases agree with TRBD1. The CDR3 contains 16 residues. The germline CDR1 and CDR2 sequences are SGHTA and FQGNSA. The V segment lost 2 bases and the J segment 6 bases; nucleotides outside the gene matches: 7. CDR3 loop: CASSLTGTGWAGELFF. The CDR3 coding sequence is TGTGCCAGCAGCTTAACCGGGACAGGGTGGGCCGGGGAGCTGTTTTTT.

The rearrangement links TRBV3-1 to TRBJ2-5; 8 bases agree with TRBD1. CDR3 length equals 15 residues. Trimming cost V 3 bases and J 3 bases; bases outside gene matches: 6. Germline CDR1 and CDR2: LGHDT and YNNKEL (reference sequence). The CDR3 is CASSHRGPGEETQYF. The CDR3 DNA follows: TGTGCCAGCAGCCACAGGGGGCCCGGGGAAGAGACCCAGTACTTC.

The chain has TRBV7-8 and TRBJ1-2; weak D call: TRBD1 (5 bases). V gave up 4 bases and J gave up 7 bases, with 25 bases separating them. The CDR3 length is 17 residues. Germline V gene sequence: CDR1 SGHVS, CDR2 FQNEAQ. Written as DNA, the CDR3 is TGTGCCAGCAGCTCAAGAATGGAAGGGGCGGCGGTGGTTGGCTACACCTTC. Amino acid sequence: CASSSRMEGAAVVGYTF. Together with reference TRBV7-8 and TRBJ1-2, the CDR3 gives the full variable domain: GAGVSQSPRYKVAKRGQDVALRCDPISGHVSLFWYQQALGQGPEFLTYFQNEAQLDKSGLPSDRFFAERPEGSVSTLKIQRTQQEDSAVYLCASSSRMEGAAVVGYTFGSGTRLTVV.

This clonotype was counted a few times. V is TRBV2 and J is TRBJ1-1, with D perhaps TRBD1 (6 bases). Germline CDR1 and CDR2: SNHLY and FYNNEI. The CDR3 loop spans 13 amino acids. Trimming shortened V by 6 bases and J by 0 bases, and 8 bases separated the two germline ends. As DNA, the CDR3 is TGTGCCAGCAGGGACAGTTTGAACACTGAAGCTTTCTTT. It specifies CASRDSLNTEAFF. The whole variable domain, filled in from reference TRBV2 and TRBJ1-1, reads EPEVTQTPSHQVTQMGQEVILRCVPISNHLYFYWYRQILGQKVEFLVSFYNNEISEKSEIFDDQFSVERPDGSNFTLKIRSTKLEDSAMYFCASRDSLNTEAFFGQGTRLTVV.

This chain connects TRBV20-1 to TRBJ1-6; TRBD1 is a possible D gene (5 bases). The CDR3 has 15 amino acids. V was pared by 0 bases and J by 7 bases, with 13 bases between. Germline V gene data show CDR1 as DFQATT and CDR2 as SNEGSKA (reference sequence). CDR3 DNA: TGCAGTGCTAGAGACCCGGGTCAGGGAAATTCACCCCTCCACTTT. It translates to CSARDPGQGNSPLHF.

V and J are TRBV19 and TRBJ2-7, with TRBD2 identical over 12 bases. The CDR3 covers 14 residues. The J segment lost 1 base and the V segment lost 8 bases, leaving 3 bases of the junction unmatched. Looked up from germline, CDR1 is LNHDA and CDR2 is SQIVND (reference sequence). As DNA, the CDR3 is TGTGCCAGTTCCGGACTAGCGGGATCCTACGAGCAGTACTTC. It translates to CASSGLAGSYEQYF.

Here the CDR3 reads CASSPDRTTYGYTF. For the CDR3, the DNA is TGTGCCAGCAGCCCGGACAGGACAACCTATGGCTACACCTTC. This chain joins TRBV2 and TRBJ1-2; 7 bases match TRBD1. CDR3 length: 14 residues. Per germline, CDR1 SNHLY and CDR2 FYNNEI. Germline trimming cut 6 bases from V and 4 bases from J; bases unmatched to any gene: 8.